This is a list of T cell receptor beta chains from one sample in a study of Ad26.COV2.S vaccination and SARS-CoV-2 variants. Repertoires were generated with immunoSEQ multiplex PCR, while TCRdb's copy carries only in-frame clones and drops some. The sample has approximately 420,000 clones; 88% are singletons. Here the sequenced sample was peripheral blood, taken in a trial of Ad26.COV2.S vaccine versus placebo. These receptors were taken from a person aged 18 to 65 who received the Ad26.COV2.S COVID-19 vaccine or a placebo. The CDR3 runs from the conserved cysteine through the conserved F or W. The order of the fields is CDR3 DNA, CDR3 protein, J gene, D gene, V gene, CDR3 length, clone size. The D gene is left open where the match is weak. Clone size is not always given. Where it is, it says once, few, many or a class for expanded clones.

DNA: TGTGCCAGCAGCCAACCAGGGCAGGAAGATACGCAGTATTTT
CDR3: CASSQPGQEDTQYF
J: TRBJ2-3
D: .
V: TRBV3-1/TRBV3-2
length: 14
size: .

DNA: TGTGCCAGCTCACCACTCCAGGGGGCCGGGAATTCACCCCTCCACTTT
CDR3: CASSPLQGAGNSPLHF
J: TRBJ1-6
D: TRBD1
V: TRBV18
length: 16
size: once

DNA: TGCGCCAGCAGCCCCCGACAGGGGGGATACCATAACTATGGCTACACCTTC
CDR3: CASSPRQGGYHNYGYTF
J: TRBJ1-2
D: TRBD1
V: TRBV5-1
length: 17
size: .

DNA: TGTGCCAGCAGCTTGGACACCCCCGGGGAGCTGTTTTTT
CDR3: CASSLDTPGELFF
J: TRBJ2-2
D: .
V: TRBV5-4
length: 13
size: .

DNA: TGTGCCAGTTCGGCCGATCAGGCGACAGATACGCAGTATTTT
CDR3: CASSADQATDTQYF
J: TRBJ2-3
D: .
V: TRBV19
length: 14
size: .

DNA: TGTGCCAGCAGCTCTATGGGACACTCCACAGATACGCAGTATTTT
CDR3: CASSSMGHSTDTQYF
J: TRBJ2-3
D: .
V: TRBV7-3
length: 15
size: .

DNA: TGTGCCAGTAGTATAGGACTTGGCTACACCTTC
CDR3: CASSIGLGYTF
J: TRBJ1-2
D: .
V: TRBV19
length: 11
size: .

DNA: TGTGCCAGCAGTTCGTTGGGGGATTGGGGACTTATTTTGGGATCGAACACTGAAGCTTTCTTT
CDR3: CASSSLGDWGLILGSNTEAFF
J: TRBJ1-1
D: .
V: TRBV27
length: 21
size: .

DNA: TGTGCCAGCAGCTGGGGGGGCAGAAATCATCAGCCCCAGCATTTT
CDR3: CASSWGGRNHQPQHF
J: TRBJ1-5
D: .
V: TRBV5-8
length: 15
size: .

DNA: TGTGCCAGCAACTCGGACAGTGGAAAACTGTTTTTT
CDR3: CASNSDSGKLFF
J: TRBJ1-4
D: .
V: TRBV25-1
length: 12
size: .

DNA: TGTGCCAGCAGCCCCCATCCGAATTCACCCCTCCACTTT
CDR3: CASSPHPNSPLHF
J: TRBJ1-6
D: .
V: TRBV3-1/TRBV3-2
length: 13
size: few

DNA: TGTGCCAGCAGTTACACCTTTAACTATGGCTACACCTTC
CDR3: CASSYTFNYGYTF
J: TRBJ1-2
D: .
V: TRBV6-2/TRBV6-3
length: 13
size: .

DNA: TGTGCCAGCAGCGTAGGAAGCTCTGGAAACACCATATATTTT
CDR3: CASSVGSSGNTIYF
J: TRBJ1-3
D: .
V: TRBV9
length: 14
size: .

DNA: TGTGCCAGCAGTTCCACAGGGGGTGTACCCTACGAGCAGTACTTC
CDR3: CASSSTGGVPYEQYF
J: TRBJ2-7
D: TRBD1
V: TRBV28
length: 15
size: .

DNA: TGCGCCAGCGCCCCGAGCTCCTACAATGAGCAGTTCTTC
CDR3: CASAPSSYNEQFF
J: TRBJ2-1
D: .
V: TRBV5-1
length: 13
size: .

DNA: TGTGCCTGGACCGTACGTAGACAGCGAAACTCCTACGAGCAGTACTTC
CDR3: CAWTVRRQRNSYEQYF
J: TRBJ2-7
D: .
V: TRBV30
length: 16
size: .

DNA: TGTGCCAGCAGTGTACCTCAGGGCGATGGAAAGCCCCAGCATTTT
CDR3: CASSVPQGDGKPQHF
J: TRBJ1-5
D: .
V: TRBV28
length: 15
size: few

DNA: TGTGCCAGCAGTGAGACCGCCGCGGCGGACTACAATGAGCAGTTCTTC
CDR3: CASSETAAADYNEQFF
J: TRBJ2-1
D: .
V: TRBV6-1
length: 16
size: .

DNA: TGTGCCAGCAGCCAACATGATAGCGGGGTCTACAATGAGCAGTTCTTC
CDR3: CASSQHDSGVYNEQFF
J: TRBJ2-1
D: TRBD2
V: TRBV3-1/TRBV3-2
length: 16
size: .

DNA: TGTGCCAGCAGTTTAATGGGCAGGGGGGCATACGAGCAGTACTTC
CDR3: CASSLMGRGAYEQYF
J: TRBJ2-7
D: .
V: TRBV27
length: 15
size: .

DNA: TGTGCCAGTAGTATTCTGAACTATGGCTACACCTTC
CDR3: CASSILNYGYTF
J: TRBJ1-2
D: .
V: TRBV19
length: 12
size: once

DNA: TGTGCCAGCAGCGCGATCTCGGGACACTTCACAGATACGCAGTATTTT
CDR3: CASSAISGHFTDTQYF
J: TRBJ2-3
D: .
V: TRBV14
length: 16
size: .

DNA: TGTGCCAGCAGCCTCGAGCGGGGTCGCACAGATACGCAGTATTTT
CDR3: CASSLERGRTDTQYF
J: TRBJ2-3
D: TRBD2
V: TRBV7-3
length: 15
size: .

DNA: TGTGCCAGCAGACAGGGGCTGCGAAACACCGGGGAGCTGTTTTTT
CDR3: CASRQGLRNTGELFF
J: TRBJ2-2
D: TRBD1
V: TRBV11-2
length: 15
size: .

DNA: TGTGCCAGCAGGTCGACAGGGGGAGGGACCGGGGAGCTGTTTTTT
CDR3: CASRSTGGGTGELFF
J: TRBJ2-2
D: TRBD1
V: TRBV7-9
length: 15
size: .

DNA: TGTGCCAGCAGCTTAGTTTCAGGGGTAAACACCGGGGAGCTGTTTTTT
CDR3: CASSLVSGVNTGELFF
J: TRBJ2-2
D: .
V: TRBV7-6
length: 16
size: .

DNA: TGTGCCAGCAGTTTATGGGACTTGGGGAAGGATAGCAATCAGCCCCAGCATTTT
CDR3: CASSLWDLGKDSNQPQHF
J: TRBJ1-5
D: .
V: TRBV28
length: 18
size: .

DNA: TGTGCCAGCAGCTTAGCCCGGAACACTGAAGCTTTCTTT
CDR3: CASSLARNTEAFF
J: TRBJ1-1
D: .
V: TRBV11-2
length: 13
size: .

DNA: TGTGCCAGCAGGGACACGAATATCAACACCGGGGAGCTGTTTTTT
CDR3: CASRDTNINTGELFF
J: TRBJ2-2
D: .
V: TRBV2
length: 15
size: .

DNA: TGTGCCTGGTCCGCGGAGGGACACAGCAATCAGCCCCAGCATTTT
CDR3: CAWSAEGHSNQPQHF
J: TRBJ1-5
D: .
V: TRBV30
length: 15
size: .

DNA: TGTGCCAGCAGTGTAGGTTTGTCTAGCGGGGTTTACGATGAGCAGTTCTTC
CDR3: CASSVGLSSGVYDEQFF
J: TRBJ2-1
D: TRBD2
V: TRBV2
length: 17
size: .

DNA: TGTGCCAGCAGCGCCCCCCTAGCGGGGGGTCAAGAGACCCAGTACTTC
CDR3: CASSAPLAGGQETQYF
J: TRBJ2-5
D: TRBD2
V: TRBV9
length: 16
size: .

DNA: TGTGCCAGCAGCGTAGACGGGGGAGGTGAGCAGTTCTTC
CDR3: CASSVDGGGEQFF
J: TRBJ2-1
D: .
V: TRBV9
length: 13
size: .

DNA: TGTGCCAGCAGCCCGCGGACAGGGGGAGCTTACGAGCAGTACTTC
CDR3: CASSPRTGGAYEQYF
J: TRBJ2-7
D: TRBD1
V: TRBV5-4
length: 15
size: .

DNA: TGTGCCAGCTCACCACAGGTAGACAGGGTAGGTCGCCGTGAAGCTTTCTTT
CDR3: CASSPQVDRVGRREAFF
J: TRBJ1-1
D: TRBD1
V: TRBV18
length: 17
size: .

DNA: TGTGCCTGGAGTCAAATCGGGGGAGAAAAACTGTTTTTT
CDR3: CAWSQIGGEKLFF
J: TRBJ1-4
D: .
V: TRBV30
length: 13
size: .

DNA: TGTGCCAGCCGGCGAGAGGTGGGCTCCTACGAGCAGTACTTC
CDR3: CASRREVGSYEQYF
J: TRBJ2-7
D: .
V: TRBV6-5
length: 14
size: .

DNA: TGTGCCAGCAGCGTAGGTCACCTGAACACCGGGGAGCTGTTTTTT
CDR3: CASSVGHLNTGELFF
J: TRBJ2-2
D: .
V: TRBV9
length: 15
size: .

DNA: TGTGCCAGCAGCGACTCGGAGACCCAGTACTTC
CDR3: CASSDSETQYF
J: TRBJ2-5
D: .
V: TRBV2
length: 11
size: .

DNA: TGCGCCAGCAGCTTACTAGCGGGGGGGAACAATGAGCAGTTCTTC
CDR3: CASSLLAGGNNEQFF
J: TRBJ2-1
D: TRBD2
V: TRBV4-3
length: 15
size: .

DNA: TGTGCCAGCAGCTTAGCAGGCTCAAGTTGGGATGAGCAGTTCTTC
CDR3: CASSLAGSSWDEQFF
J: TRBJ2-1
D: .
V: TRBV7-9
length: 15
size: .

DNA: TGTGCCACCGAACTTGTGGCGACAGTCCCTAGTGGTGGCTACACCTTC
CDR3: CATELVATVPSGGYTF
J: TRBJ1-2
D: .
V: TRBV28
length: 16
size: .